Detailed here is one T cell receptor (beta chain). This entry comes from a study of blood T cell repertoires in COVID-19. TCRdb's copy holds only in-frame clones and misses some; the assay was immunoSEQ multiplex PCR. This sample has 55,000 to 80,000 clones, with roughly 90% found just once. CDR3 length: 13 residues. V was pared by 4 bases and J by 0 bases, with 6 bases between. Germline V CDR1 and CDR2: SGHTA, FQGTGA. Specimen: peripheral blood. This TCR was sampled from a middle-aged man with acute or convalescent COVID-19. The chain uses TRBV7-3 and TRBJ1-1, with D hard to call. The CDR3 DNA sequence: TGTGCCAGCAGCTCCCCAGTGAACACTGAAGCTTTCTTT. It is translated as CASSSPVNTEAFF.